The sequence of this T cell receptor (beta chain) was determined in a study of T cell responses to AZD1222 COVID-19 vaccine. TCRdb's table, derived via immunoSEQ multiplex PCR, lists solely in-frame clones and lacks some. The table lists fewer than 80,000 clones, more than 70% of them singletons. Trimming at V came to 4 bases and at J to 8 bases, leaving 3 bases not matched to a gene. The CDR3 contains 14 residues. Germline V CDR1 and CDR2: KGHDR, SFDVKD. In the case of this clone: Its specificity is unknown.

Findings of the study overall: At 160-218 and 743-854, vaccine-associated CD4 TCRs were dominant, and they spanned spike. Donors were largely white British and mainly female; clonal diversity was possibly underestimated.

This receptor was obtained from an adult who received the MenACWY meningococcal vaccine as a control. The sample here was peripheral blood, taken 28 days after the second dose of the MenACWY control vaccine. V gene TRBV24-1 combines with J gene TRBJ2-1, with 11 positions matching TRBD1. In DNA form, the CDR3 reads TGTGCCACCAGTGACTGGACAGGGGGCTATGAGCAGTTCTTC. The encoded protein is CATSDWTGGYEQFF.